The 10 T cell receptor beta chains in this list originate from one sample, sequenced in a study of CD8 T cells in Susac syndrome. Random-hexamer reverse transcription was applied to roughly 0.5 to 1 ug RNA. TCRdb re-derived calls from the immunoSEQ multiplex PCR reads in MiXCR, one entry per CDR3 protein. Altogether approximately 190,000 distinct CDR3 sequences are present, around 93% being singletons, with the ten largest covering 0.1%. Specimen: CD4+ T cells from PBMCs. Source of these receptors: a human donor in good health.

The chain combines TRBV11-3 with TRBJ2-5; D may be TRBD1 (6 bases). The germline V and J ends were trimmed by 3 bases and 2 bases, with 10 bases remaining between them. The CDR3 covers 14 residues. From germline, CDR1 is SGHNT and CDR2 YENEEA. The CDR3 loop reads CASSLGRGQETQYF. In DNA, the CDR3 is TGTGCCAGCAGCTTGGGAAGGGGGCAAGAGACCCAGTACTTC. The full variable domain, with the rest looked up from reference TRBV11-3 and TRBJ2-5, is EAGVVQSPRYKIIEKKQPVAFWCNPISGHNTLYWYLQNLGQGPELLIRYENEEAVDDSQLPKDRFSAERLKGVDSTLKIQPAELGDSAVYLCASSLGRGQETQYFGPGTRLLVL.

The chain has TRBV28 and TRBJ1-2, with 7 positions matching TRBD1. The germline CDR1 and CDR2 sequences are MDHEN and SYDVKM. There are 14 residues in the CDR3. The J segment lost 5 bases and the V segment lost 5 bases, leaving 8 bases of the junction unmatched. The CDR3 region has the DNA TGTGCCAGCAGTCCGACAGGGCTGGGGTATGGCTACACCTTC. Residues: CASSPTGLGYGYTF.

The chain joins TRBV9 to TRBJ2-1, with 11 nucleotides matching TRBD2. Germline V CDR1 and CDR2: SGDLS, YYNGEE. Trimming took 3 bases from V and 4 from J; bases not matched to a gene: 3. The CDR3 consists of 15 residues. The CDR3 sequence: CASSGGLAVYNEQFF. CDR3 DNA sequence: TGTGCCAGCAGCGGGGGACTAGCGGTTTACAATGAGCAGTTCTTC.

V and J are TRBV18 and TRBJ1-5; D unclear. Per germline, CDR1 KGHSH and CDR2 LQKENI. Deletions cut 1 base from V and 5 bases from J, with 6 bases between. The CDR3 has 13 amino acids. As DNA, the CDR3 is TGTGCCAGCTCACCACAGGCCGATCAGCCCCAGCATTTT. Encoded protein: CASSPQADQPQHF.

The genes are TRBV30 and TRBJ1-5; no clear D. V was shortened by 5 bases and J by 3 bases, with 11 bases between the two germline ends. CDR1 is GTSNPN, CDR2 SVGIG, per germline (reference sequence). The CDR3 runs to 13 residues. This CDR3 reads CAWGSQVNQPQHF. The CDR3 bases are TGTGCCTGGGGGAGCCAGGTCAATCAGCCCCAGCATTTT.

V and J are TRBV29-1 and TRBJ1-1; 12 nucleotides match TRBD1. With V trimmed by 6 bases and J by 4 bases, 3 bases remained unmatched. The CDR3 is 13 amino acids. Germline CDR1 and CDR2: SQVTM and ANQGSEA. The CDR3 spells CSVEGQGATEAFF. The CDR3 nucleotides read TGCAGCGTCGAGGGACAGGGGGCCACTGAAGCTTTCTTT.

The chain has TRBV4-3 and TRBJ2-3, with 10 bases identical to TRBD2. Losses at the gene ends were 1 base for V and 0 bases for J; bases not matched to a gene: 16. This CDR3 has 21 amino acids. Germline values: CDR1 LGHNA, CDR2 YSLEER. The CDR3 here is CASSQGPSGTSEKISTDTQYF. The CDR3 bases are TGCGCCAGCAGCCAAGGACCCTCCGGGACTAGCGAGAAGATTAGCACAGATACGCAGTATTTT.

This clonotype appeared once. This chain connects TRBV7-8 to TRBJ2-7; no clear D. The CDR3 totals 14 residues. Trimming took 5 bases from V and 3 from J, leaving 14 bases between them. Germline V gene lookup returns CDR1 SGHVS and CDR2 FQNEAQ. The CDR3 protein is CASSHLGRGYEQYF. The CDR3 DNA reads as TGTGCCAGCAGCCACTTGGGCAGAGGCTACGAGCAGTACTTC.

The gene calls are TRBV20-1 and TRBJ2-1, with a weak D call TRBD1 (6 bases). This CDR3 comprises 14 residues. V lost 5 bases to trimming and J lost 5 bases, with 16 bases between them. Germline loops: CDR1 DFQATT, CDR2 SNEGSKA (reference sequence). The DNA for the CDR3 is TGCAGTGCTGGGTCCGGGACATACCACAATGAGCAGTTCTTC. It is translated as CSAGSGTYHNEQFF.

This chain links TRBV12-3 or TRBV12-4 with TRBJ1-5, with 8 bases lining up with TRBD1. V was clipped by 8 bases and J by 2 bases; unmatched bases: 2. This CDR3 comprises 13 residues. The CDR3 here is CASRGQGNQPQHF. CDR3 coding DNA: TGTGCCAGCCGGGGACAGGGCAATCAGCCCCAGCATTTT.